This TCR beta chain came from a study of blood T cell repertoires in COVID-19. About the research overall: Acute-phase and convalescent COVID-19 samples originated in the United States, Italy and Spain.

Source study methods: Using reference gene primer amplification, nucleated cell counts were estimated. Here immunoSEQ multiplex PCR was the method, and the copy in TCRdb shows in-frame clones only, minus some. From that table come the V and J calls and clone size; the DNA was used to work out D and trimming. The sample includes 310,000 or so clones, roughly 90% of them seen just once. Germline assignment: CDR1 SGHTS and CDR2 YDEGEE. Trimming took 4 bases from V and 0 from J, leaving 8 bases between them. The length of the CDR3 is 14 residues. The V call is TRBV5-8, the J call TRBJ1-3, with D unresolved. The sample taken for sequencing was PBMCs or T cells enriched from blood (not recorded which). The clonotype originates from a woman aged 40 to 49 who had recovered from COVID-19. This CDR3 is CASSPGGSGNTIYF. The CDR3 DNA is TGTGCCAGCAGCCCCGGCGGCTCTGGAAACACCATATATTTT.